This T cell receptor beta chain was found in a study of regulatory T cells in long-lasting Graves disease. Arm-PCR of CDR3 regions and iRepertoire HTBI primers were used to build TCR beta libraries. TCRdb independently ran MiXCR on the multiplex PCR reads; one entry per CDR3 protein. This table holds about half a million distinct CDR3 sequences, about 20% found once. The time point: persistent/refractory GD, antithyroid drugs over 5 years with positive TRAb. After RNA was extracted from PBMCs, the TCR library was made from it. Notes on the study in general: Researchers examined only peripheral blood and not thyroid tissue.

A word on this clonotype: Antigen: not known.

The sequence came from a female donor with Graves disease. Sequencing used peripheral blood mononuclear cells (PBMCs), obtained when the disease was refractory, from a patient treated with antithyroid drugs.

CDR3 sequence: CAWSVGTGYNQPQHF. Here the CDR3 DNA reads TGTGCCTGGAGTGTAGGGACAGGGTACAATCAGCCCCAGCATTTT. The rearrangement joins TRBV30 to TRBJ1-5, with TRBD1 matching 9 bases. Germline V CDR1 and CDR2: GTSNPN, SVGIG (reference sequence). The CDR3 has 15 residues. J gave up 3 bases and V 0 bases, and 3 bases lay outside the gene matches.